The rows below give T cell receptor beta chains drawn from one sample of a study of shared clonotypes between healthy human individuals. Data came from immunoSEQ multiplex PCR; TCRdb stores just in-frame clones and leaves some out. The data hold about 2.3 million clones, with roughly 93% observed a single time. Sequencing was carried out using naive CD4+ T cells from PBMCs. The receptors were gathered from a man younger than 35 in good health. Some clones in this sample may be carry-over from other donors' samples. CDR3s include the opening cysteine and the closing phenylalanine or tryptophan. D genes are given only for firm matches. Rows give clone size only sometimes, using once, few, many, or a class for an expanded clone.

TRBD1	.	TRBV7-8	TRBJ2-7	CASSWGQSYEQYF	TGTGCCAGCAGCTGGGGACAGTCCTACGAGCAGTACTTC
.	.	TRBV4-1	TRBJ1-1	CASSQVGLGGNTEAFF	TGCGCCAGCAGCCAGGTTGGACTAGGAGGGAACACTGAAGCTTTCTTT
.	.	TRBV28	TRBJ1-2	CASSLYRDGPSYTF	TGTGCCAGCAGTTTATACCGGGACGGCCCTTCTTACACCTTC
TRBD2	.	TRBV11-2	TRBJ2-7	CASSLDIGGSDEQYF	TGTGCCAGCAGCTTAGATATCGGGGGGTCCGACGAGCAGTACTTC
TRBD2	.	TRBV4-2	TRBJ2-5	CASSHLLGLAGGQETQYF	TGTGCCAGCAGCCACCTCCTTGGACTAGCGGGAGGCCAAGAGACCCAGTACTTC
.	.	TRBV7-6	TRBJ1-2	CASSPSTLHSGYTF	TGTGCCAGCAGCCCGAGTACACTTCATAGCGGCTACACCTTC
.	.	TRBV5-4	TRBJ1-2	CASSPGEYGYTF	TGTGCCAGCAGCCCCGGGGAATATGGCTACACCTTC
.	once	TRBV6-5	TRBJ2-3	CASSYPGATDTQYF	TGTGCCAGCAGTTATCCCGGGGCCACAGATACGCAGTATTTT
.	.	TRBV7-3	TRBJ2-5	CASSLMGVQETQYF	TGTGCCAGCAGCTTAATGGGGGTCCAAGAGACCCAGTACTTC
TRBD1	.	TRBV7-9	TRBJ2-5	CASSPQGAEGETQYF	TGTGCCAGCAGCCCACAGGGGGCTGAGGGAGAGACCCAGTACTTC
.	.	TRBV6-6	TRBJ2-2	CASIQGLRTGELFF	TGTGCCAGCATACAGGGTTTGCGGACCGGGGAGCTGTTTTTT
.	.	TRBV29-1	TRBJ2-1	CSVIEAEVGNEQFF	TGCAGCGTTATCGAGGCCGAGGTTGGCAATGAGCAGTTCTTC
.	.	TRBV28	TRBJ1-5	CASGGAGAGFKGNQPQHF	TGTGCCAGCGGCGGGGCAGGGGCAGGATTCAAAGGCAATCAGCCCCAGCATTTT
.	once	TRBV5-1	TRBJ2-7	CASSLGGYEQYF	TGCGCCAGCAGCTTGGGCGGCTACGAGCAGTACTTC
TRBD2	.	TRBV6-5	TRBJ2-1	CASSKSGSNYNEQFF	TGTGCCAGTAGTAAGAGCGGGAGCAACTACAATGAGCAGTTCTTC
TRBD2	.	TRBV6-6	TRBJ2-1	CASSLAGAQYNEQFF	TGTGCCAGCAGCCTAGCGGGAGCTCAATACAATGAGCAGTTCTTC
.	.	TRBV28	TRBJ1-1	CASSFGGAGTEAFF	TGTGCCAGCAGTTTCGGGGGCGCGGGGACTGAAGCTTTCTTT
TRBD2	.	TRBV11-2	TRBJ2-1	CASRSGGVVGNEQFF	TGTGCCAGCAGGAGCGGGGGCGTCGTGGGCAATGAGCAGTTCTTC
.	.	TRBV28	TRBJ1-3	CASSLAGLSGNTIYF	TGTGCCAGCAGTTTAGCAGGGCTCTCTGGAAACACCATATATTTT
.	.	TRBV30	TRBJ1-2	CAWSPLGEYGYTF	TGTGCCTGGAGTCCCCTGGGGGAGTATGGCTACACCTTC
TRBD2	.	TRBV29-1	TRBJ2-5	CSVEEVRLAGETQYF	TGCAGCGTTGAAGAAGTAAGACTAGCGGGAGAGACCCAGTACTTC
.	once	TRBV29-1	TRBJ1-2	CSVDSRRKNGYTF	TGCAGCGTTGATTCCAGGAGAAAGAATGGCTACACCTTC
.	.	TRBV7-6	TRBJ2-5	CASSSRTVAETQYF	TGTGCCAGCAGCTCCCGGACAGTAGCCGAGACCCAGTACTTC
TRBD1	.	TRBV5-1	TRBJ2-3	CASSRQGSGPDTQYF	TGCGCCAGCAGCCGACAGGGATCAGGGCCAGATACGCAGTATTTT
.	.	TRBV7-9	TRBJ1-5	CASSLGLGGYQPQHF	TGTGCCAGCAGCTTAGGCCTCGGGGGCTATCAGCCCCAGCATTTT
.	.	TRBV5-1	TRBJ2-7	CASSPMGPQVSYEQYF	TGCGCCAGCAGCCCGATGGGGCCGCAAGTCTCCTACGAGCAGTACTTC
.	.	TRBV5-1	TRBJ2-3	CASSHPLSTDTQYF	TGCGCCAGCAGCCATCCACTGAGCACAGATACGCAGTATTTT
TRBD1	.	TRBV7-3	TRBJ2-5	CASSLNSGTGRETQYF	TGTGCCAGCAGCTTGAATTCCGGGACAGGGCGTGAGACCCAGTACTTC
TRBD1	.	TRBV29-1	TRBJ1-2	CSVETGGGKGYTF	TGCAGCGTTGAGACAGGGGGAGGAAAAGGCTACACCTTC
.	.	TRBV4-3	TRBJ2-3	CASSQGPQSTDTQYF	TGCGCCAGCAGCCAAGGTCCCCAAAGCACAGATACGCAGTATTTT
TRBD2	.	TRBV7-2	TRBJ2-7	CASSLVFGRDLRISYEQYF	TGTGCCAGCAGCTTAGTCTTCGGGAGGGATCTTCGGATTAGTTACGAGCAGTACTTC
.	.	TRBV6-1	TRBJ1-3	CASSAVSSGNTIYF	TGTGCCAGCAGTGCGGTGAGCTCTGGAAACACCATATATTTT
.	once	TRBV7-2	TRBJ1-2	CASSNDTGSRYTF	TGTGCCAGCAGCAATGATACAGGGAGCCGCTACACCTTC
TRBD1	.	TRBV5-4	TRBJ2-7	CASSSSTGIYEQYF	TGTGCCAGCAGCTCGTCGACAGGGATATACGAGCAGTACTTC
.	few	TRBV28	TRBJ2-1	CASSLRLVGTTRAYNEQFF	TGTGCCAGCAGCTTAAGGTTGGTTGGCACGACTAGAGCCTACAATGAGCAGTTCTTC
TRBD1	once	TRBV27	TRBJ1-5	CASSFGTGNQPQHF	TGTGCCAGCAGTTTCGGGACAGGTAATCAGCCCCAGCATTTT
.	.	TRBV6-5	TRBJ2-1	CASSYPGSTYNEQFF	TGTGCCAGCAGTTACCCCGGGAGCACCTACAATGAGCAGTTCTTC
.	.	TRBV6-5	TRBJ1-3	CASSSGWSSGNTIYF	TGTGCCAGCAGTTCCGGCTGGTCCTCTGGAAACACCATATATTTT
TRBD2	.	TRBV28	TRBJ2-1	CASSTLTSGSMDEQFF	TGTGCCAGCAGTACCCTGACTAGCGGGAGTATGGATGAGCAGTTCTTC
.	.	TRBV5-1	TRBJ2-7	CASSLEGARRYEQYF	TGCGCCAGCAGCTTGGAGGGCGCGCGTAGATACGAGCAGTACTTC